The rows below give T cell receptor beta chains drawn from one sample of a study of cytotoxic CD8 clonotypes in ibrutinib-treated CLL. Some clones are missing from TCRdb's copy, which holds only in-frame ones; the method was immunoSEQ multiplex PCR. The table includes approximately 70,000 clones, 80% detected once. The sample was PBMCs, taken at disease progression, from a patient treated with ibrutinib. The origin of the receptors is a human donor with chronic lymphocytic leukemia. The CDR3 runs from the conserved cysteine through the conserved F or W. Each record gives: V gene, D gene, J gene, clone size, CDR3 DNA, CDR3 protein. The D gene is left open where the match is weak. Not every row has a clone size; where given, it reads once, few, many or a size class.

V gene: TRBV19
D gene: TRBD1
J gene: TRBJ2-2
clone size: NA
CDR3 DNA: TGTGCCAGTAGTATAACAGGGGGCAACACCGGGGAGCTGTTTTTT
CDR3 protein: CASSITGGNTGELFF

V gene: TRBV5-4
D gene: NA
J gene: TRBJ1-1
clone size: few
CDR3 DNA: TGTGCCAGCAGCTTCGGGGGTACTGAAGCTTTCTTT
CDR3 protein: CASSFGGTEAFF

V gene: TRBV18
D gene: NA
J gene: TRBJ2-5
clone size: NA
CDR3 DNA: TGTGCCAGCTCACCACCCCTCGGGAGTGGAGGAGAGACCCAGTACTTC
CDR3 protein: CASSPPLGSGGETQYF

V gene: TRBV5-6
D gene: NA
J gene: TRBJ2-1
clone size: NA
CDR3 DNA: TGTGCCAGCAGCTTGTATGCTCCCAGTGGGCAGTTCTTC
CDR3 protein: CASSLYAPSGQFF

V gene: TRBV10-3
D gene: NA
J gene: TRBJ2-3
clone size: NA
CDR3 DNA: TGTGCCATCAGTGAGTCCCGGGTCTTGTTGGCAGATACGCAGTATTTT
CDR3 protein: CAISESRVLLADTQYF

V gene: TRBV30
D gene: NA
J gene: TRBJ2-5
clone size: NA
CDR3 DNA: TGTGCCTGGAGTCCGAAGGCGTACCAAGAGACCCAGTACTTC
CDR3 protein: CAWSPKAYQETQYF

V gene: TRBV6-6
D gene: NA
J gene: TRBJ1-4
clone size: NA
CDR3 DNA: TGTGCCAGCAGTTCCCGTATATTTAATGAAAAACTGTTTTTT
CDR3 protein: CASSSRIFNEKLFF

V gene: TRBV28
D gene: TRBD1
J gene: TRBJ1-4
clone size: few
CDR3 DNA: TGTGCCAGCAGTTTAGGACAGGGCTCAACTAATGAAAAACTGTTTTTT
CDR3 protein: CASSLGQGSTNEKLFF

V gene: TRBV5-1
D gene: TRBD1
J gene: TRBJ2-2
clone size: NA
CDR3 DNA: TGCGCCAGCTCTTTCGGACAGGGTATCGGGGAGCTGTTTTTT
CDR3 protein: CASSFGQGIGELFF

V gene: TRBV6-6
D gene: NA
J gene: TRBJ2-7
clone size: NA
CDR3 DNA: TGTGCCAGCAGTCTCCAGGGGCACGAGCAGTACTTC
CDR3 protein: CASSLQGHEQYF

V gene: TRBV18
D gene: NA
J gene: TRBJ1-1
clone size: NA
CDR3 DNA: TGTGCCAGCTCGCTTGGGGGTGGAAAGAACACTGAAGCTTTCTTT
CDR3 protein: CASSLGGGKNTEAFF

V gene: TRBV19
D gene: NA
J gene: TRBJ1-1
clone size: NA
CDR3 DNA: TGTGCCAGTAGTATAGTTTCAGGGTCCACTGAAGCTTTCTTT
CDR3 protein: CASSIVSGSTEAFF